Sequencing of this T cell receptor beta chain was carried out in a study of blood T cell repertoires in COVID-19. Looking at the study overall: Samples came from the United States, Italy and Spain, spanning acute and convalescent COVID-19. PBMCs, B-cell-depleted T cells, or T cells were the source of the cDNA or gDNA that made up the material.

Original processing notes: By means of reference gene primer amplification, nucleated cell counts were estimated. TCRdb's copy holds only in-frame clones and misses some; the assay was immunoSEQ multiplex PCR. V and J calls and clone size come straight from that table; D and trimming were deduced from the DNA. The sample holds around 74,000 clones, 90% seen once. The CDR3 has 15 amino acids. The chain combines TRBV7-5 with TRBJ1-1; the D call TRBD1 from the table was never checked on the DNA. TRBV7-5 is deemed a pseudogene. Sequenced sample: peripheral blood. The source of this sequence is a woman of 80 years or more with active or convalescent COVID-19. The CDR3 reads CVRSSEDRGQLKAFF. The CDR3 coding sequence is TGTGTCAGAAGCTCCGAAGACAGGGGGCAACTAAAAGCTTTCTTT.